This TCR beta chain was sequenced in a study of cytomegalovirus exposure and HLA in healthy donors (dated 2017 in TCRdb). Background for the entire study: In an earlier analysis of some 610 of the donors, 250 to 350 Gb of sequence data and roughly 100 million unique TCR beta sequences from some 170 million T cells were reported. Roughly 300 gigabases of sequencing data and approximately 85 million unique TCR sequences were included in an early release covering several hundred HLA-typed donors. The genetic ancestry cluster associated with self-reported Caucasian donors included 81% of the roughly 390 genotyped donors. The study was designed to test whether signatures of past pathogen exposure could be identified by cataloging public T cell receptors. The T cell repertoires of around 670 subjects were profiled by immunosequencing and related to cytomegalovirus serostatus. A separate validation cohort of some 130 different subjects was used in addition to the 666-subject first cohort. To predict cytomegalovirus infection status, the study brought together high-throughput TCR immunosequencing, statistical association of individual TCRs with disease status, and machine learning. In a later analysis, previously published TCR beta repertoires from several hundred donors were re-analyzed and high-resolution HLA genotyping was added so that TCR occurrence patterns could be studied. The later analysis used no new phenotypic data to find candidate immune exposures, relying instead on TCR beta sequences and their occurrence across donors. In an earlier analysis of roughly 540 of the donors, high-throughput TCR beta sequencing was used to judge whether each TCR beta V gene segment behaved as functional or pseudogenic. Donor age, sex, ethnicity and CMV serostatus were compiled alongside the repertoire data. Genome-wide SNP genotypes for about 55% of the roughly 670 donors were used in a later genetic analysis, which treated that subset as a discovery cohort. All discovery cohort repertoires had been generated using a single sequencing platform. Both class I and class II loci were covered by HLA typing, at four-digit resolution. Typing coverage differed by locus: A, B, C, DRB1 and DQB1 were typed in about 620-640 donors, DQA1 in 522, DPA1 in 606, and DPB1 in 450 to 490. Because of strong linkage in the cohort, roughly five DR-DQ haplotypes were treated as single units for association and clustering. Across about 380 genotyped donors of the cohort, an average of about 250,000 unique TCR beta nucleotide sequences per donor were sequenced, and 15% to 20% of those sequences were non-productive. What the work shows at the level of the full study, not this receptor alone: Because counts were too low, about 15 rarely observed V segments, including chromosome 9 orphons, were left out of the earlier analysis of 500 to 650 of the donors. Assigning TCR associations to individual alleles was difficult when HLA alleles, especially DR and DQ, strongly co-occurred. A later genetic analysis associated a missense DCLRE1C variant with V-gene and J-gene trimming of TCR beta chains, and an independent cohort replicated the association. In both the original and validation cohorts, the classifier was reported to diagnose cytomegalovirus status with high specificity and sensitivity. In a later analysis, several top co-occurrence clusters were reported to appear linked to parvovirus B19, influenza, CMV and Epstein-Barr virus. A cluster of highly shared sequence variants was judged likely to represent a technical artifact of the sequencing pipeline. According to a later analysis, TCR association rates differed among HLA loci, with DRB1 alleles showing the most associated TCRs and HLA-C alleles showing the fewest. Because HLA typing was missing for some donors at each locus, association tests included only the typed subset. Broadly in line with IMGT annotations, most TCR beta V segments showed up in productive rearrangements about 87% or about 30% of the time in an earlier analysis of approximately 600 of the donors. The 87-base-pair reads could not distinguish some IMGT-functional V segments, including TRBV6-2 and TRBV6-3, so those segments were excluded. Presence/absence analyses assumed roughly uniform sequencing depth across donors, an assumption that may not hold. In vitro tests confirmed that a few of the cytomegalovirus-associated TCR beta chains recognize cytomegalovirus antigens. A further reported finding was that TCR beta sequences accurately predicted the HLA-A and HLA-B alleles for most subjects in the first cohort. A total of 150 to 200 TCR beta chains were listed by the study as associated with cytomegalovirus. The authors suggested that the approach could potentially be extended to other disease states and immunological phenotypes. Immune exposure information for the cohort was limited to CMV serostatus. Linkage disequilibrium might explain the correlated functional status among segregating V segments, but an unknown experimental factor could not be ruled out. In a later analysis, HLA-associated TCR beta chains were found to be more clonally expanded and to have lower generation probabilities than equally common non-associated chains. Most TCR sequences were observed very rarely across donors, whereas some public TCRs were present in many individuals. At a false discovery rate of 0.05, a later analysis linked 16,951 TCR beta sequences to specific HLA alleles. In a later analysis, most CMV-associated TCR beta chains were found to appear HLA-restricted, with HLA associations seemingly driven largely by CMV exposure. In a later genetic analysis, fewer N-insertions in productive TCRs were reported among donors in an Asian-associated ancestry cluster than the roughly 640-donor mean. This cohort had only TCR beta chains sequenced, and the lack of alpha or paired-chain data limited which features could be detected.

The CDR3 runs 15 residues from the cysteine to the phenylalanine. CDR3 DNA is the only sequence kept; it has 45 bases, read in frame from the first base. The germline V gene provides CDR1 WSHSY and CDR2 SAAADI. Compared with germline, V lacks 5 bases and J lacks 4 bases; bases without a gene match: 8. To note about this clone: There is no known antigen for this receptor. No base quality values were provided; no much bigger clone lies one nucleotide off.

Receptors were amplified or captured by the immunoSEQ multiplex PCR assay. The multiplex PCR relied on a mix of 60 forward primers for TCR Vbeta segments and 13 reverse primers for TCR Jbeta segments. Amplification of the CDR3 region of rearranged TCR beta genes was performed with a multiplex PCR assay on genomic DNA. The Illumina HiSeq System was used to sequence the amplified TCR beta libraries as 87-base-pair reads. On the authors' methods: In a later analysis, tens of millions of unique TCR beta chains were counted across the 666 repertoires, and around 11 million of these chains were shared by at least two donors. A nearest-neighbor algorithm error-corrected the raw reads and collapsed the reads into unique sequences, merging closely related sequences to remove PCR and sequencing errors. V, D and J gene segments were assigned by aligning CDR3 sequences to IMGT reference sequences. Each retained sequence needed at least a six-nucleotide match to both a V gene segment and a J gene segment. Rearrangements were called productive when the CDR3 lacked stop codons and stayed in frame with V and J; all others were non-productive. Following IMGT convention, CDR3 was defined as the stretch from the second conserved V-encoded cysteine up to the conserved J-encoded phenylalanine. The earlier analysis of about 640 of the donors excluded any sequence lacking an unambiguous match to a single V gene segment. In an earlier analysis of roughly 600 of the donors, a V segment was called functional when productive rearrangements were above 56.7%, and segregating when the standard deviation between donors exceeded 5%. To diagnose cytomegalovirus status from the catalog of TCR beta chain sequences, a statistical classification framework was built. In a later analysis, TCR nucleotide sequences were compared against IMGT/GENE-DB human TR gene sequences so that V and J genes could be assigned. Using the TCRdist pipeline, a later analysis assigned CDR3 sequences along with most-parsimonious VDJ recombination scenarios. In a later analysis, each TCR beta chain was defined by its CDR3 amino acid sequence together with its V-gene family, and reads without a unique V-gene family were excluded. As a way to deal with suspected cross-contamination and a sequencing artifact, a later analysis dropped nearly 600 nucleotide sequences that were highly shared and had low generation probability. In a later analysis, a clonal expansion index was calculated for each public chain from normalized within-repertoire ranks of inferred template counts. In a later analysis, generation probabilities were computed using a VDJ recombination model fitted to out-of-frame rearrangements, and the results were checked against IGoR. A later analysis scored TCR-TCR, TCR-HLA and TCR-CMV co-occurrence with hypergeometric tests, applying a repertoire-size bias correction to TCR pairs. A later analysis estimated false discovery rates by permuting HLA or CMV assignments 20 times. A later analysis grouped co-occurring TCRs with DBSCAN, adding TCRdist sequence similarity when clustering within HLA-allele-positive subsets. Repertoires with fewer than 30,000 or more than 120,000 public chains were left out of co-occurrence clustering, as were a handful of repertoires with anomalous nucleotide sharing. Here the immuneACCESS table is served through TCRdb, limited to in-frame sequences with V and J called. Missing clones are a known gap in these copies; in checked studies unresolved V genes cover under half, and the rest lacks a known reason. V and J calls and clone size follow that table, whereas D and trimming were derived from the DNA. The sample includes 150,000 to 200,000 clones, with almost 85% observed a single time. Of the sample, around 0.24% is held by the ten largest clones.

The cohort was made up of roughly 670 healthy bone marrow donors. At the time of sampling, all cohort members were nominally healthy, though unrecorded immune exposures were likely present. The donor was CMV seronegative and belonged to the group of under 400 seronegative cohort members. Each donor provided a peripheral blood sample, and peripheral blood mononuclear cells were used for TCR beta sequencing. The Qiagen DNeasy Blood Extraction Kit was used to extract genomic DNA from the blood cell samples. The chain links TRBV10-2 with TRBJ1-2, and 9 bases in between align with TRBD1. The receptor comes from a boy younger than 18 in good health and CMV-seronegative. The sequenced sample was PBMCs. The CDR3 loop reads CASSIQGQGFYGYTF. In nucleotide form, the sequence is TGCGCCAGCAGTATTCAGGGACAGGGTTTCTATGGCTACACCTTC.